This T cell receptor (beta chain) was sequenced during a study of T cell responses to AZD1222 COVID-19 vaccine. Only in-frame clones appear in the TCRdb table, and some are missing; sequencing was by immunoSEQ multiplex PCR. The repertoire holds roughly 80,000 clones, about nine tenths seen once, with about 4.9% in the top ten. In germline, CDR1 is SEHNR, CDR2 FQNEAQ (reference sequence). The CDR3 runs 15 residues. V lost 1 base to trimming and J lost 0 bases, with 7 bases between them. The specimen comprised peripheral blood, sampled on day 0 of MenACWY control vaccination. The receptor's source is an adult in good health. The V gene is TRBV7-9, the J gene TRBJ1-3; D perhaps matches TRBD1 (5 bases). The CDR3 loop is CASSLGGSSGNTIYF. In DNA, the CDR3 is TGTGCCAGCAGCTTAGGGGGGTCCTCTGGAAACACCATATATTTT.